This T cell receptor beta chain appears in the sequencing data of a study of PD-1 blockade in classical Hodgkin lymphoma. As for the study in general: Administration of nivolumab to patients was at 3 mg/kg intravenously every 2 weeks. Study results and caveats: Diminished baseline TCR diversity has been reported in newly diagnosed patients relative to healthy donors. Baseline diversity was lower in partial responders and progressors than complete responders.

Of note for this clone: Its matching antigen is unknown.

All patients relapsed after autologous stem cell transplantation, and brentuximab vedotin exposure varied. When best responses were assessed, they were complete response, partial response or progressive disease. Repertoires were generated with immunoSEQ multiplex PCR, while TCRdb's copy carries only in-frame clones and drops some. The data contain 24,000 or so clones, about 86% of them singletons. This CDR3 is built from 19 residues. From germline, CDR1 is MDHEN and CDR2 SYDVKM. Trimming removed 3 bases from V and 0 bases from J; junction bases left unmatched: 10. The J gene is TRBJ2-3, the V gene TRBV28; the match to TRBD2 covers 12 bases. Sequences were derived from peripheral blood mononuclear cells (PBMCs), sampled before the second cycle of nivolumab. This TCR came from a human donor with classical Hodgkin lymphoma. CDR3 region: CASSLVASGRETSTDTQYF. The CDR3 DNA reads as TGTGCCAGCAGTTTGGTGGCTAGCGGGAGGGAAACTAGCACAGATACGCAGTATTTT.